The source of this T cell receptor beta chain is a study of human T cells and chemical hapten exposure. Study at large: Women made up most patients, who had alopecia areata, totalis or universalis.

Time point reported: patch test 3, about 24 weeks after DPC sensitization. Treatment described: therapeutic diphenylcyclopropenone sensitization with weekly scalp DPC. This CDR3 has 15 residues. Looked up from germline, CDR1 is MDHEN and CDR2 is SYDVKM. With 3 bases removed from V and 0 bases from J, the gap between germline ends came to 8 bases. TCRdb called the RACE reads again in MiXCR, with one record for every CDR3 protein. This sample carries more than 150,000 distinct CDR3 sequences, around 25% of them seen once, and the ten largest clones take about 2.3%. The clonotype was recovered from a woman aged 40 to 50 with alopecia areata. Some clones in this sample may be carry-over from other donors' samples. This specimen was whole blood, taken in connection with sensitization to the hapten diphenylcyclopropenone (DPC). This chain uses TRBV28 with TRBJ1-4; D is unresolved. The CDR3 region has the DNA TGTGCCAGCAGTTTCTTCGGCGCAACTAATGAAAAACTGTTTTTT. Translating it yields CASSFFGATNEKLFF.